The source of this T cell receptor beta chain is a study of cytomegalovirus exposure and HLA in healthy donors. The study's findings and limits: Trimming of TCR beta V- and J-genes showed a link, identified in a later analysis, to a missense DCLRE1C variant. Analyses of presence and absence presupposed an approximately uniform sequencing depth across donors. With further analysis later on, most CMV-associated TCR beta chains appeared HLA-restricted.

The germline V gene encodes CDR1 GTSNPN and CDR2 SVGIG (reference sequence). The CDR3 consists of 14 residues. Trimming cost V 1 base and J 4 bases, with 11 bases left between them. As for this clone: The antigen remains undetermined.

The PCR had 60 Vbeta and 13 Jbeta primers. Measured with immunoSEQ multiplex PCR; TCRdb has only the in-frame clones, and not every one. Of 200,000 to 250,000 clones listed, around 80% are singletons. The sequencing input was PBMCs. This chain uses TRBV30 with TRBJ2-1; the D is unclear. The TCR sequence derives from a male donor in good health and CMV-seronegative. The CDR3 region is CAWSDFAAYNEQFF. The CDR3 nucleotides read TGTGCCTGGAGTGATTTCGCGGCTTACAATGAGCAGTTCTTC.